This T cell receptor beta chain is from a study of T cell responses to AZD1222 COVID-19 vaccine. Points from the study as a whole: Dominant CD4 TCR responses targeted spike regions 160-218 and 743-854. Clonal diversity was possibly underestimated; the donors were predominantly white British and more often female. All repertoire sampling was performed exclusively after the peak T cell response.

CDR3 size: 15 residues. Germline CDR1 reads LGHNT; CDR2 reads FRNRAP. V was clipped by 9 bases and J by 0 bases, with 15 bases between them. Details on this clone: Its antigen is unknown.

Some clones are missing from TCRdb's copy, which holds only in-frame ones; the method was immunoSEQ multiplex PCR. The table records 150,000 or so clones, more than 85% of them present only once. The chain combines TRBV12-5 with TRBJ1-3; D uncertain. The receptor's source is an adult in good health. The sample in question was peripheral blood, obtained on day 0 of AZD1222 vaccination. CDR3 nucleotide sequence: TGTGCTAGCCTTTTGGACGGAGTCTCTGGAAACACCATATATTTT. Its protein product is CASLLDGVSGNTIYF.